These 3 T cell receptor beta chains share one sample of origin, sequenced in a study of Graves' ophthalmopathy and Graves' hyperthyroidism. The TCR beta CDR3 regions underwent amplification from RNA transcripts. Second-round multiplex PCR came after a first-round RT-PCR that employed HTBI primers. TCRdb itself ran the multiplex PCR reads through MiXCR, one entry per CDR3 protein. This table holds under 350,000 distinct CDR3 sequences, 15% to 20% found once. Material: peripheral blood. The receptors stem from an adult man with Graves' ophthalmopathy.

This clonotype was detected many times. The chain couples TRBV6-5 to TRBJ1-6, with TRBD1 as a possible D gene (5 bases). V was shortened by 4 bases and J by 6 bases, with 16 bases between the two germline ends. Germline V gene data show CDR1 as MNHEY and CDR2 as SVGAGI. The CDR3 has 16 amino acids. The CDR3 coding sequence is TGTGCCAGCAGTTCGCGGACACGACACACTAATTCACCCCTCCACTTT. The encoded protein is CASSSRTRHTNSPLHF.

The CDR3 loop reads CASRGDLYEQYF. The CDR3 nucleotides read TGTGCCAGCAGAGGCGACCTTTACGAGCAGTACTTC. The chain links TRBV2 to TRBJ2-7; D not resolved. V shed 6 bases and J shed 4 bases, with 10 bases lying between them. Germline-derived CDR1 and CDR2 are SNHLY and FYNNEI. The CDR3 consists of 12 residues. Supplemented by reference TRBV2 and TRBJ2-7, the full variable domain reads EPEVTQTPSHQVTQMGQEVILRCVPISNHLYFYWYRQILGQKVEFLVSFYNNEISEKSEIFDDQFSVERPDGSNFTLKIRSTKLEDSAMYFCASRGDLYEQYFGPGTRLTVT.

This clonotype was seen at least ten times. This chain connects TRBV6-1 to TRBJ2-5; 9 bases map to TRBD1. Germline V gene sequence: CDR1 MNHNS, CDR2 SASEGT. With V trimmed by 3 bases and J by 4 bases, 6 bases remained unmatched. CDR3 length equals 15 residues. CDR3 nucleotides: TGTGCCAGCAGTGAGCACAGGGGGCGGACAGAGACCCAGTACTTC. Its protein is CASSEHRGRTETQYF.